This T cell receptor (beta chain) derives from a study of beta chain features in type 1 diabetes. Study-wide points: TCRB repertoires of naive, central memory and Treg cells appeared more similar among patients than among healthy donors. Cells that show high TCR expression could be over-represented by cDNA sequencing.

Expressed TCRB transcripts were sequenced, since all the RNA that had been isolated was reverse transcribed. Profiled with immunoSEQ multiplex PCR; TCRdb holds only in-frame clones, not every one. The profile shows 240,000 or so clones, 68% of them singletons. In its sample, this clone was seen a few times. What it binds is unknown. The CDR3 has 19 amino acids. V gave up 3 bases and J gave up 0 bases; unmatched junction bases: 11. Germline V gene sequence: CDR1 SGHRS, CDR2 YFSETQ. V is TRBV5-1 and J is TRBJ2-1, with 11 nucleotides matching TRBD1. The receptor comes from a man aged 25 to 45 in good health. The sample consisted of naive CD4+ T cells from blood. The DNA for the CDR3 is TGCGCCAGCAGCTCAAAAGGGGACAGGGGGACAAGCTCCTACAATGAGCAGTTCTTC. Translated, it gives CASSSKGDRGTSSYNEQFF.